This T cell receptor beta chain appears in the sequencing data of a study of blood T cell repertoires in COVID-19. For the study at large: The United States, Italy and Spain supplied acute and convalescent COVID-19 samples. T cells, B-cell-depleted T cells, or PBMCs provided the cDNA or gDNA that served as material.

Original analysis: Nucleated cell counts were estimated from reference gene primer amplification. Repertoires were generated with immunoSEQ multiplex PCR, while TCRdb's copy carries only in-frame clones and drops some. The V and J calls and the clone size are those of that table, but D and trimming were determined from the DNA. The data hold under 250,000 clones, with roughly four fifths observed a single time. The germline V gene encodes CDR1 SEHNR and CDR2 FQNEAQ (reference sequence). V gave up 1 base and J gave up 0 bases, with 4 bases separating them. The length of the CDR3 is 14 residues. The gene calls are TRBV7-9 and TRBJ1-3; D unclear. The origin of this receptor is a man aged 50-60 years with acute or convalescent COVID-19. Sequenced sample: peripheral blood. This chain's CDR3 is CASSLVSSGNTIYF. CDR3 coding DNA: TGTGCCAGCAGCTTAGTCAGCTCTGGAAACACCATATATTTT.